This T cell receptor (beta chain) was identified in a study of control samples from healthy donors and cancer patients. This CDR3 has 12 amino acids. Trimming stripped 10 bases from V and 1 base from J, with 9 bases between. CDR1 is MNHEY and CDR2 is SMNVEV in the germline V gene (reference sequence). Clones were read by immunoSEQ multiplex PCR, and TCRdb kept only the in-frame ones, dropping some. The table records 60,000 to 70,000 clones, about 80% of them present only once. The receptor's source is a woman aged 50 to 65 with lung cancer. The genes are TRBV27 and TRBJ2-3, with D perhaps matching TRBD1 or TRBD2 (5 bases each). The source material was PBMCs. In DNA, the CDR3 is TGTGCCACCTTGGGGGGCACAGATACGCAGTATTTT. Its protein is CATLGGTDTQYF.